This TCR beta chain was documented in a study of cytotoxic CD8 clonotypes in ibrutinib-treated CLL. General study findings and limits: Shared public clonotypes were rare, and on treatment they either got smaller or stayed the same.

With respect to this clone: What it binds is unknown.

Generated by immunoSEQ multiplex PCR, the TCRdb table keeps only in-frame clones and is missing some. The sample includes 150,000 or so clones, roughly 80% seen only once; the top ten take 25% to 30%. Around 2.2 micrograms of genomic DNA came from cryopreserved PBMCs for TCR beta libraries. The germline V gene encodes CDR1 MRHNA and CDR2 SNTAGT. With 5 bases removed from V and 0 bases from J, the gap between germline ends came to 13 bases. The CDR3 consists of 15 residues. This TCR came from a human donor with chronic lymphocytic leukemia. The input for sequencing was PBMCs, taken after 12 months of ibrutinib treatment. The chain carries TRBV6-4 and TRBJ1-1; D is uncertain. Here the CDR3 reads CASSLSYGVNTEAFF. In DNA form, the CDR3 reads TGTGCCAGCAGTCTTTCTTATGGGGTGAACACTGAAGCTTTCTTT.